This is a list of T cell receptor beta chains from one sample in a study of T-cell reconstitution after alpha-beta-depleted transplantation in children. TCRdb redid the calling of the PCR reads with MiXCR, one entry per CDR3 protein. The sample holds hundreds of thousands of distinct CDR3 sequences, 10% to 15% seen once. Sequencing used PBMCs, mostly from graft donor cells, obtained 360 days after TCRalphabeta/CD19-depleted stem cell transplant. These receptors were collected from a male patient under 18 who had a stem cell transplant for acute myeloid leukemia, so the T cells may come from the graft donor. CDR3s include the opening cysteine and the closing phenylalanine or tryptophan. The D gene is left open where the match is weak. Size is stated for part of the rows, as once, few or many counts, or as a class when the clone is expanded.

>TRBV5-4|TRBJ2-5|NA|many
CASSPAPETQYF
TGTGCCAGCAGCCCCGCGCCGGAGACCCAGTACTTC
>TRBV7-6|TRBJ2-2|TRBD2|NA
CASSLALRGTSLGRDTGELFF
TGTGCCAGCAGCTTAGCGCTAAGAGGGACTAGCTTGGGACGGGACACCGGGGAGCTGTTTTTT
>TRBV9|TRBJ2-3|NA|NA
CASSPQTVTFTDTQYF
TGTGCCAGCAGCCCTCAGACAGTAACCTTCACAGATACGCAGTATTTT
>TRBV2|TRBJ2-5|NA|few
CASSGGYKETQYF
TGTGCCAGCAGTGGTGGGTACAAAGAGACCCAGTACTTC
>TRBV11-3|TRBJ2-3|NA|few
CASSLVGRSAAERDTQYF
TGTGCCAGCAGCTTAGTGGGCAGGAGCGCAGCAGAACGGGATACGCAGTATTTT
>TRBV10-3|TRBJ2-3|TRBD1|many
CAISEADRTCTDTQYF
TGTGCCATCAGTGAGGCGGACAGGACCTGCACAGATACGCAGTATTTT
>TRBV10-3|TRBJ2-3|TRBD2|many
CAISESRSGRATDTQYF
TGTGCCATCAGTGAGTCCAGGAGCGGGAGGGCCACAGATACGCAGTATTTT
>TRBV29-1|TRBJ2-3|NA|few
CSVMEDSTDTQYF
TGCAGCGTTATGGAGGATAGCACAGATACGCAGTATTTT
>TRBV15|TRBJ2-3|NA|NA
CAASEGEQVEWATDTQYF
TGTGCCGCCTCGGAGGGGGAACAGGTCGAGTGGGCCACAGATACGCAGTATTTT
>TRBV6-2/TRBV6-3|TRBJ2-3|NA|NA
CASSYEQRTDTQYF
TGTGCCAGCAGTTACGAGCAGCGCACAGATACGCAGTATTTT
>TRBV29-1|TRBJ2-7|NA|many
CSVRTAEQYF
TGCAGCGTTCGGACGGCGGAGCAGTACTTC
>TRBV5-1|TRBJ2-1|NA|NA
CASTPYQGWGEQFF
TGCGCCAGCACCCCGTATCAGGGGTGGGGGGAGCAGTTCTTC
>TRBV20-1|TRBJ2-7|TRBD2|few
CSASRLAGDPNEQYF
TGCAGTGCTAGTAGACTAGCGGGAGATCCCAACGAGCAGTACTTC
>TRBV5-1|TRBJ2-7|TRBD2|few
CASSLEREGFPKNYEQYF
TGCGCCAGCAGCTTGGAGCGGGAGGGCTTCCCGAAGAACTACGAGCAGTACTTC
>TRBV27|TRBJ2-2|NA|NA
CASSLTWGNTGELFF
TGTGCCAGCAGTTTAACCTGGGGGAACACCGGGGAGCTGTTTTTT
>TRBV29-1|TRBJ2-7|TRBD1|NA
CSVGRDRGAEQYF
TGCAGCGTTGGTAGAGACAGGGGGGCCGAGCAGTACTTC
>TRBV7-3|TRBJ2-1|NA|NA
CASSLFGLYNEQFF
TGTGCCAGCAGCTTATTTGGGCTCTACAATGAGCAGTTCTTC
>TRBV7-2|TRBJ2-7|NA|many
CASSLDGRWGYEQYF
TGTGCCAGCAGCTTAGACGGACGGTGGGGGTACGAGCAGTACTTC
>TRBV6-2/TRBV6-3|TRBJ2-1|NA|NA
CASSYGGGGPSYNEQFF
TGTGCCAGCAGTTACGGGGGTGGCGGGCCCTCCTACAATGAGCAGTTCTTC
>TRBV30|TRBJ2-5|NA|NA
CAWSLQGEEAQHF
TGTGCCTGGAGTCTCCAAGGGGAAGAGGCCCAGCACTTC